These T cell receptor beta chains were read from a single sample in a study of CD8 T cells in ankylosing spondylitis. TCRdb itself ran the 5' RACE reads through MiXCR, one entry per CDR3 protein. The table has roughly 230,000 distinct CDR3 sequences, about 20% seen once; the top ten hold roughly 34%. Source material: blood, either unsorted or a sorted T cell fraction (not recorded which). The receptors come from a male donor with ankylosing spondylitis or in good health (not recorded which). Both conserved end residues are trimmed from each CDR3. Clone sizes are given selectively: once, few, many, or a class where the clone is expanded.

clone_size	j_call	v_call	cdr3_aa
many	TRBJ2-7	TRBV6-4	ASSEQSDSNEQY
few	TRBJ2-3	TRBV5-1	ASSLEGRALALDTQY
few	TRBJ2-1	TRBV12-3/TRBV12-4	ASSFGFSVLEQF
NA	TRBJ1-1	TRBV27	ASSLLGGVNTEAF
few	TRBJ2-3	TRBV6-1	ASTPGPLGRGSEDTQY
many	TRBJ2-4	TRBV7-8	ASSLEGGIGIQY
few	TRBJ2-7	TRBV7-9	ASGGLANTFSYEQY
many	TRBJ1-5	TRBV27	ASTTGAHQPQH
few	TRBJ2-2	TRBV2	ASSSPTGQTFANTGELF
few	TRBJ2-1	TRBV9	ASSVEWGNEQF
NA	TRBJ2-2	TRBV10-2	ASSWGKSLNTGELF
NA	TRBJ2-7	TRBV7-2	ASSFSRDKGEYEQY
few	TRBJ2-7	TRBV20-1	SGRLESYEQY
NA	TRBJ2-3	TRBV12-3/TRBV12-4	ASSFASTDTQY
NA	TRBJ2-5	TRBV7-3	ASSPGRDAQETQY